The 30 T cell receptor beta chains listed next were all sequenced from one sample in a study of T-cell reconstitution after alpha-beta-depleted transplantation in children. Construction of the TCRbeta library involved unique molecular identifiers. TCRdb reprocessed the PCR reads via MiXCR and lists one record per CDR3 protein. The sample records 200,000 to 250,000 distinct CDR3 sequences, roughly 24% being singletons. Sequencing used PBMCs, obtained before TCRalphabeta/CD19-depleted stem cell transplant. Source of these receptors: a girl aged 2 to 9 with Fanconi anemia, due to receive a stem cell transplant.

This clonotype was counted between two and nine times. The chain combines TRBV7-9 with TRBJ2-1; D may be TRBD1 (6 bases). The CDR3 loop spans 15 amino acids. Germline V CDR1 and CDR2: SEHNR, FQNEAQ (reference sequence). V was shortened by 10 bases and J by 3 bases, with 19 bases between the two germline ends. The CDR3: CATRSRTESYNEQFF. The DNA for the CDR3 is TGTGCCACCCGGAGTAGGACAGAAAGCTACAATGAGCAGTTCTTC.

The chain uses TRBV29-1 and TRBJ2-5, with D perhaps TRBD2 (6 bases). V was cut by 6 bases and J by 5 bases, with 19 bases left in between. Germline V CDR1 and CDR2: SQVTM, ANQGSEA. This CDR3 contains 14 residues. CDR3 protein: CSVPQRRAWETQYF. CDR3 nucleotides: TGCAGCGTGCCCCAAAGGAGGGCCTGGGAGACCCAGTACTTC.

The V call is TRBV20-1, the J call TRBJ2-3; maybe TRBD1 (6 bases). This CDR3 is 9 amino acids long. The germline V gene has CDR1 DFQATT and CDR2 SNEGSKA (reference sequence). This CDR3 is CRPRDTEYF. DNA of the CDR3: TGCAGACCCCGGGACACGGAGTATTTT.

This clonotype appeared a single time. The chain combines TRBV12-3 or TRBV12-4 with TRBJ2-5; 7 bases are a match to TRBD2. CDR3 length equals 16 residues. The V gene end was trimmed by 6 bases and the J gene end by 4 bases; junction bases not matched to a gene: 14. The CDR3: CASRESSTSVGETQYF. The DNA for the CDR3 is TGTGCCAGCAGAGAGTCTAGCACTAGCGTGGGAGAGACCCAGTACTTC.

This clonotype showed up many times. The chain has TRBV5-1 and TRBJ2-1; no clear D. Germline CDR1 and CDR2: SGHRS and YFSETQ. The CDR3 covers 15 residues. V was shortened by 0 bases and J by 6 bases, with 13 bases between the two germline ends. CDR3 in DNA: TGCGCCAGCAGCTTGGCCCTTCTTGGTGGCAATGAGCAGTTCTTC. It yields the protein CASSLALLGGNEQFF.

This clonotype was seen more than once but under ten times. CDR3 nucleotide sequence: TGTGCCAGCAGTACTAGCGCTAATGAGCAGTTCTTC. Encoded protein: CASSTSANEQFF. The rearrangement joins TRBV7-3 to TRBJ2-1; 7 bases agree with TRBD2. The germline V gene encodes CDR1 SGHTA and CDR2 FQGTGA. This CDR3 has 12 residues. Trimming took 6 bases from V and 7 from J; bases not matched to a gene: 3. The whole variable domain, filled in from reference TRBV7-3 and TRBJ2-1, reads GAGVSQTPSNKVTEKGKYVELRCDPISGHTALYWYRQSLGQGPEFLIYFQGTGAADDSGLPNDRFFAVRPEGSVSTLKIQRTERGDSAVYLCASSTSANEQFFGPGTRLTVL.

The CDR3 bases are TGTGCCAGCAGCTCCATCAGACAGCGACAAGAGACCCAGTACTTC. It codes for CASSSIRQRQETQYF. V gene TRBV11-2 combines with J gene TRBJ2-5; D is possibly TRBD1 (5 bases). V lost 4 bases to trimming and J lost 2 bases, with 14 bases between them. Germline CDR1 SGHAT, CDR2 FQNNGV. This CDR3 has 15 amino acids. Full variable domain (remainder filled in from reference TRBV11-2 and TRBJ2-5): EAGVAQSPRYKIIEKRQSVAFWCNPISGHATLYWYQQILGQGPKLLIQFQNNGVVDDSQLPKDRFSAERLKGVDSTLKIQPAKLEDSAVYLCASSSIRQRQETQYFGPGTRLLVL.

The rearrangement joins TRBV5-1 to TRBJ2-2, with no clear D. This CDR3 has 16 residues. Germline V CDR1 and CDR2: SGHRS, YFSETQ. V lost 0 bases, J lost 4 bases, and 13 bases lay in between. The CDR3 spells CASSLGPGSFTGELFF. CDR3 in DNA: TGCGCCAGCAGCTTGGGTCCAGGATCTTTCACCGGGGAGCTGTTTTTT.

This clonotype was seen more than once but under ten times. This chain connects TRBV7-8 to TRBJ1-1; a possible D gene is TRBD1 (6 bases). Germline V gene sequence: CDR1 SGHVS, CDR2 FQNEAQ. Trimming removed 1 base from V and 5 bases from J, with 17 bases in between. The CDR3 is 16 residues long. The CDR3 here is CASSLGRTVKWTEAFF. The CDR3 DNA reads as TGTGCCAGCAGCTTAGGGAGGACAGTGAAGTGGACTGAAGCTTTCTTT.

CDR3 sequence reads: CASSWGHLTDTQYF. The CDR3 DNA is TGTGCCAGCAGCTGGGGGCACCTCACAGATACGCAGTATTTT. This chain connects TRBV7-3 to TRBJ2-3, with D maybe TRBD1 (6 bases). The CDR3 length is 14 residues. Germline lookup yields CDR1 SGHTA and CDR2 FQGTGA. Trimming took off 4 bases at V and 2 bases at J, with 10 bases between the two ends.

This clonotype was seen more than once but under ten times. J is TRBJ2-1 and V is TRBV12-3 or TRBV12-4, with TRBD1 matching over 9 bases. V shed 5 bases and J 2 bases; nucleotides not matched to a gene: 7. This CDR3 is 16 amino acids long. CDR3: CASSDQTGGPYNEQFF. The CDR3 DNA reads as TGTGCCAGCAGTGACCAGACAGGGGGGCCCTACAATGAGCAGTTCTTC.

This clonotype was counted only a few times. The gene calls are TRBV5-1 and TRBJ1-2; weak D call: TRBD1 (5 bases). This CDR3 spans 13 amino acids. The germline CDR1 and CDR2 sequences are SGHRS and YFSETQ. V was shortened by 0 bases and J by 5 bases, with 8 bases between the two germline ends. This CDR3 is CASSLGDLYGYTF. In DNA form, the CDR3 reads TGCGCCAGCAGCTTGGGGGACCTGTATGGCTACACCTTC.

At least ten counts were recorded for this clonotype. CDR3 region: CSAPTSATDTQYF. CDR3 bases: TGCAGTGCCCCGACTAGCGCCACAGATACGCAGTATTTT. The chain is built from TRBV20-1 and TRBJ2-3; 8 bases map to TRBD2. From germline, CDR1 is DFQATT and CDR2 SNEGSKA (reference sequence). The CDR3 loop spans 13 amino acids. Losses at the gene ends were 6 bases for V and 2 bases for J; bases not matched to a gene: 4.

The chain uses TRBV25-1 and TRBJ2-3, with D perhaps matching TRBD2 (6 bases). V shed 1 base and J shed 1 base, with 6 bases lying between them. Germline assignment: CDR1 MGHDK and CDR2 SYGVNS. The CDR3 is made up of 14 amino acids. The CDR3 reads CASSESGGTDTQYF. The CDR3 coding sequence is TGTGCCAGCAGTGAATCGGGGGGCACAGATACGCAGTATTTT.

Many counts were recorded for this clonotype. The genes are TRBV28 and TRBJ2-7; TRBD1 matches at 7 bases. Germline CDR1 and CDR2: MDHEN and SYDVKM. Trimming at V came to 4 bases and at J to 1 base, leaving 10 bases not matched to a gene. CDR3 length: 16 residues. The CDR3 DNA follows: TGTGCCAGCAGTTCGCCATCGGGACAGCTGTCCTACGAGCAGTACTTC. This encodes CASSSPSGQLSYEQYF.

This clonotype was seen ten or more times. The chain carries TRBV10-3 and TRBJ2-1, with TRBD1 matching over 10 bases. Germline CDR1 is ENHRY and CDR2 is SYGVKD. This CDR3 is 15 amino acids long. J lost 10 bases, V lost 6 bases, and 12 bases had no gene match. The CDR3 DNA reads TGTGCCATCAGCTCAGGGACAGGGGCAAATTTGGAGCAGTTCTTC. This translates into CAISSGTGANLEQFF.

This chain joins TRBV28 and TRBJ2-5; TRBD1 agrees at 8 bases. Germline V gene lookup returns CDR1 MDHEN and CDR2 SYDVKM. The CDR3 extends over 14 amino acids. The V gene end was trimmed by 3 bases and the J gene end by 5 bases; junction bases not matched to a gene: 5. The CDR3 DNA is TGTGCCAGCAGTTTCAGGGGGCGCTTTGAGACCCAGTACTTC. This codes for CASSFRGRFETQYF.

The table lists this clonotype with many counts. V is TRBV20-1 and J is TRBJ2-7; D may match TRBD1 or TRBD2 (6 bases each). V was pared by 3 bases and J by 2 bases, with 11 bases between. The CDR3 is 13 amino acids. Per germline, CDR1 DFQATT and CDR2 SNEGSKA (reference sequence). In nucleotides, the CDR3 is TGCAGTGCTAGTGAGGGGGGTACCTACGAGCAGTACTTC. This gives the protein CSASEGGTYEQYF.

This clonotype was counted ten times or more. The CDR3 sequence is CASSLRAYNEQFF. In DNA form, the CDR3 reads TGTGCCAGCAGTTTACGGGCCTACAATGAGCAGTTCTTC. V gene TRBV12-3 or TRBV12-4 combines with J gene TRBJ2-1; D uncertain. The CDR3 sequence is 13 residues long. Between the trimmed V and J ends, which lost 2 bases and 2 bases, there was a span of 4 bases.

The chain couples TRBV11-2 to TRBJ2-1, with TRBD2 matching 10 bases. The CDR3 is made up of 18 amino acids. The ends lost 4 bases at V and 0 bases at J; junction bases unmatched: 9. In germline, CDR1 is SGHAT, CDR2 FQNNGV. CDR3 in DNA: TGTGCCAGCAGCTATGAACTAGCGGGATCGAGCTCCTACAATGAGCAGTTCTTC. This sequence encodes CASSYELAGSSSYNEQFF.

This clonotype was recorded a few times. The CDR3 DNA sequence: TGTGCCAGCAGCGTAGAGATAGGGACTAGCTGGAATGAGCAGTTCTTC. Its protein is CASSVEIGTSWNEQFF. The chain has TRBV9 and TRBJ2-1, with 9 nucleotides matching TRBD2. Germline V lookup: CDR1 SGDLS, CDR2 YYNGEE. CDR3 length: 16 residues. Trimming removed 0 bases from V and 7 bases from J; junction bases left unmatched: 8.

J is TRBJ2-1 and V is TRBV29-1; perhaps TRBD2 as D (6 bases). CDR3 length equals 13 residues. The ends were cut back, 3 bases at V and 4 bases at J, with 10 bases in the middle. Germline CDR1 is SQVTM and CDR2 is ANQGSEA. CDR3 region: CSVEGGRYNEQFF. The CDR3 DNA reads TGCAGCGTTGAGGGGGGACGGTACAATGAGCAGTTCTTC.

The chain combines TRBV5-1 with TRBJ2-7, with 13 bases aligning to TRBD2. This CDR3 has 16 residues. Germline lookup yields CDR1 SGHRS and CDR2 YFSETQ. The V gene end was trimmed by 2 bases and the J gene end by 4 bases; junction bases not matched to a gene: 6. The CDR3 is CASSFNSGLAGYEQYF. In DNA form, the CDR3 reads TGCGCCAGCAGCTTTAACTCGGGACTAGCGGGATACGAGCAGTACTTC.

This clonotype was found a few times. The chain links TRBV7-3 to TRBJ2-7; 7 positions agree with TRBD1. The germline V gene has CDR1 SGHTA and CDR2 FQGTGA. The CDR3 is 13 residues long. V lost 2 bases, J lost 5 bases, and 3 bases stayed unmatched. The CDR3 nucleotides read TGTGCCAGCAGCTTAGGACAGGTCCACGAGCAGTACTTC. This codes for CASSLGQVHEQYF.

The J gene is TRBJ2-7, the V gene TRBV20-1; D gene unclear. This CDR3 contains 15 residues. V shed 0 bases and J shed 0 bases, with 12 bases lying between them. Germline values: CDR1 DFQATT, CDR2 SNEGSKA (reference sequence). The CDR3 region has the DNA TGCAGTGCTAGAGATGCCAGAGCCCCCTCCTACGAGCAGTACTTC. Its translation: CSARDARAPSYEQYF.

This clonotype was observed at least ten times. J is TRBJ1-4 and V is TRBV20-1, with TRBD1 identical over 10 bases. The CDR3 runs to 16 residues. The V gene end was trimmed by 0 bases and the J gene end by 11 bases; junction bases not matched to a gene: 12. Germline loops: CDR1 DFQATT, CDR2 SNEGSKA (reference sequence). The CDR3 DNA reads as TGCAGTGCTAGAGATCGAGGAGGGACAGGGGATGGGAAACTGTTTTTT. Translated: CSARDRGGTGDGKLFF.

This chain connects TRBV7-2 to TRBJ2-7; 8 bases fit TRBD2. With V trimmed by 0 bases and J by 4 bases, 2 bases remained unmatched. From germline, CDR1 is SGHTA and CDR2 FQGNSA. This CDR3 is built from 14 residues. Here the CDR3 DNA reads TGTGCCAGCAGCTTAGCGCTAGCGGGTTACGAGCAGTACTTC. This gives the protein CASSLALAGYEQYF.

The gene calls are TRBV11-1 and TRBJ2-3; tentative D call: TRBD2 (6 bases). V lost 6 bases and J lost 2, with 24 bases in between. Germline values: CDR1 SGHAT, CDR2 FQDESV (reference sequence). The length of the CDR3 is 18 residues. The DNA of the CDR3 is TGTGCCAGCAGTTCAAGCTTACACGTACGGGGGTACACAGATACGCAGTATTTT. Translation: CASSSSLHVRGYTDTQYF.

V usage is TRBV27 and J usage is TRBJ2-5; 8 nucleotides line up with TRBD2. V shed 6 bases, J shed 4 bases, and the junction held 10 bases outside the gene matches. CDR1 is MNHEY and CDR2 is SMNVEV in the germline V gene (reference sequence). There are 15 residues in the CDR3. CDR3: CASSGGAGFGETQYF. CDR3 bases: TGTGCCAGCAGCGGGGGGGCGGGGTTTGGAGAGACCCAGTACTTC.

This clonotype was counted only a few times. V gene TRBV20-1 combines with J gene TRBJ2-7; D perhaps matches TRBD1 (5 bases). CDR1 is DFQATT, CDR2 SNEGSKA, per germline (reference sequence). The CDR3 is 13 amino acids. Trimming stripped 3 bases from V and 3 bases from J, with 12 bases between. This CDR3 reads CSARVTASYEQYF. For the CDR3, the DNA is TGCAGTGCTAGGGTGACAGCAAGCTACGAGCAGTACTTC.